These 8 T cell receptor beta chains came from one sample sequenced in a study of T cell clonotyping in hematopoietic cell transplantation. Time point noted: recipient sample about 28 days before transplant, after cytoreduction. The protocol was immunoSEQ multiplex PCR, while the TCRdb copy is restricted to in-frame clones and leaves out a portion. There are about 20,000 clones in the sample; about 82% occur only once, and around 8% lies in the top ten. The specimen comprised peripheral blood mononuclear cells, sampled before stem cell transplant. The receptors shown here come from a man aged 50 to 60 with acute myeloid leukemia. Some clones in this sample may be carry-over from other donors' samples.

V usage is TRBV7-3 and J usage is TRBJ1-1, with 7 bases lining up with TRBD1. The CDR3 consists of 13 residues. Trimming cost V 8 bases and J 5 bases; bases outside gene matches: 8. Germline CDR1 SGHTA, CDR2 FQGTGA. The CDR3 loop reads CASGRRDSTEAFF. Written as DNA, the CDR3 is TGTGCCAGCGGACGACGGGACAGTACTGAAGCTTTCTTT. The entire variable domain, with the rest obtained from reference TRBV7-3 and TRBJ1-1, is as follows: GAGVSQTPSNKVTEKGKYVELRCDPISGHTALYWYRQSLGQGPEFLIYFQGTGAADDSGLPNDRFFAVRPEGSVSTLKIQRTERGDSAVYLCASGRRDSTEAFFGQGTRLTVV.

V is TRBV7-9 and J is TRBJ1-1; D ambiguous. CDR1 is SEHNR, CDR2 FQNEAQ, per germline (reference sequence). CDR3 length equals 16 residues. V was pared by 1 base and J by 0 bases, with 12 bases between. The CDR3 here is CASSLGERGLNTEAFF. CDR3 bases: TGTGCCAGCAGCTTAGGCGAGCGGGGTTTGAACACTGAAGCTTTCTTT.

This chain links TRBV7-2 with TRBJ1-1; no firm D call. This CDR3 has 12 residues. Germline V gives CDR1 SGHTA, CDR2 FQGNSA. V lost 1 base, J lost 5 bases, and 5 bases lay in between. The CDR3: CASSLGMTEAFF. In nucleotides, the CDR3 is TGTGCCAGCAGCTTAGGAATGACTGAAGCTTTCTTT.

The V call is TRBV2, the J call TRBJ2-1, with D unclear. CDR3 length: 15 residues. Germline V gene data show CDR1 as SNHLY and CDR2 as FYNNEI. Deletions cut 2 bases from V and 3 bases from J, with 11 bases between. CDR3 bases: TGTGCCAGCAGTGAATCGGGTTCGAGCTACAATGAGCAGTTCTTC. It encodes CASSESGSSYNEQFF.

As DNA, the CDR3 is TGTGCCAGCAGCGCCGGATTTAATACGCAGTATTTT. This translates into CASSAGFNTQYF. The chain joins TRBV7-3 to TRBJ2-3; no clear D gene. The CDR3 consists of 12 residues. The V end lost 5 bases, the J end lost 7 bases, and 10 bases lay between the germline ends. Germline V gene data show CDR1 as SGHTA and CDR2 as FQGTGA.

This CDR3 is CASSSLGTLNTGELFF. The DNA for the CDR3 is TGCGCCAGCAGCTCTTTAGGGACATTGAACACCGGGGAGCTGTTTTTT. The rearrangement joins TRBV5-1 to TRBJ2-2; the D gene is possibly TRBD1 (6 bases). Germline V gene data show CDR1 as SGHRS and CDR2 as YFSETQ. Trimming left V 3 bases short and J 1 base short, with 13 bases between. This CDR3 contains 16 residues.

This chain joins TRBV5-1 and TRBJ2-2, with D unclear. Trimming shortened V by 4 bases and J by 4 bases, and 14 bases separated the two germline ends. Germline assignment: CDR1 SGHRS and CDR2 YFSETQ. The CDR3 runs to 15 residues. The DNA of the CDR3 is TGCGCCAGCAGCGTGAGTCCCGCGCCCACCGGGGAGCTGTTTTTT. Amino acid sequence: CASSVSPAPTGELFF.

The CDR3 sequence: CASSQEGRMNTEAFF. DNA of the CDR3: TGCGCCAGCAGCCAAGAGGGGCGGATGAACACTGAAGCTTTCTTT. This rearrangement joins TRBV4-3 to TRBJ1-1, with a tentative D call TRBD1 (5 bases). The germline V and J ends were trimmed by 0 bases and 0 bases, with 8 bases remaining between them. The CDR3 length is 15 residues. Germline V gene sequence: CDR1 LGHNA, CDR2 YSLEER.